This passage covers 7 T cell receptor beta chains from one sample sequenced in a study of shared clonotypes between healthy human individuals. Profiled with immunoSEQ multiplex PCR; TCRdb holds only in-frame clones, not every one. The sample holds about 460,000 clones, 70% to 80% seen once. Input material: PBMCs. The receptors originated from a woman aged 40-49 years in good health. Some clones in this sample may be carry-over from other donors' samples.

Worth noting for this clone: The same CDR3 also results from other DNA sequences found in this sample. V gene TRBV7-2 combines with J gene TRBJ2-7; D is ambiguous. V was trimmed by 5 bases and J by 4 bases, leaving 6 bases between them. There are 11 residues in the CDR3. Germline V gene data show CDR1 as SGHTA and CDR2 as FQGNSA. Here the CDR3 reads CASSLRYEQYF. In DNA, the CDR3 is TGTGCCAGCAGCCTTAGATACGAGCAGTACTTC.

As regards this clone: This probably arose from a read error, given a far larger clone one base away. The rearrangement uses TRBV30 and TRBJ2-7, with D hard to call. The V end was cut by 5 bases, the J end by 10 bases, with 21 bases between. The CDR3 consists of 13 residues. Per the germline V gene, CDR1 is GTSNPN and CDR2 is SVGIG (reference sequence). This CDR3 is CAWGNTYKSKQYF. CDR3 coding DNA: TGTGCCTGGGGCAATACTTACAAGTCCAAACAGTACTTC.

As for this clone: This is likely an artifact of a read error, given a far larger clone one base away. Distinct nucleotide sequences in the sample also encode this CDR3. The CDR3 sequence: CAWSPAGAEAFF. The CDR3 nucleotides read TGTGCTTGGAGTCCGGCCGGCGCTGAAGCTTTCTTT. This chain connects TRBV30 to TRBJ1-1; no definite D call. Germline CDR1 GTSNPN, CDR2 SVGIG (reference sequence). CDR3 size: 12 residues.

V and J are TRBV10-3 and TRBJ2-2; D not certain. The germline V gene encodes CDR1 ENHRY and CDR2 SYGVKD. There are 13 residues in the CDR3. V shed 8 bases and J shed 0 bases, with 7 bases lying between them. CDR3 sequence (DNA): TGTGCCATCGGGCCCCCGAACACCGGGGAGCTGTTTTTT. As protein: CAIGPPNTGELFF.

The rearrangement links TRBV11-2 to TRBJ1-1; D is ambiguous. CDR1 and CDR2 (germline): SGHAT, FQNNGV. The CDR3 runs 14 residues. The germline V and J ends were trimmed by 5 bases and 5 bases, with 15 bases remaining between them. CDR3 sequence: CASSPRTVGTEAFF. The CDR3 bases are TGTGCCAGCAGCCCTCGGACGGTGGGGACTGAAGCTTTCTTT.

The chain recombines TRBV5-1 with TRBJ1-2; D is unclear. Trimming left V 5 bases short and J 3 bases short, with 11 bases between. Looked up from germline, CDR1 is SGHRS and CDR2 is YFSETQ. This CDR3 spans 13 amino acids. This CDR3 is CASRTDGDYGYTF. DNA of the CDR3: TGCGCCAGCAGGACTGACGGGGACTATGGCTACACCTTC.

The V and J genes are TRBV6-1 and TRBJ1-1; D remains unclear. The CDR3 sequence is 14 residues long. The V end was cut by 4 bases, the J end by 1 base, with 10 bases between. Germline CDR1 is MNHNS and CDR2 is SASEGT. CDR3 in amino acids: CASSVTSGNTEAFF. CDR3 bases: TGTGCCAGCAGTGTAACTTCAGGGAACACTGAAGCTTTCTTT.